The 9 T cell receptor beta chains in this list originate from one sample, sequenced in a study of cytomegalovirus exposure and HLA in healthy donors. The PCR used 60 Vbeta and 13 Jbeta primers. Here immunoSEQ multiplex PCR was the method, and the copy in TCRdb shows in-frame clones only, minus some. The top ten clones hold 10% to 13% of a sample with 200,000 to 250,000 clones, around 81% of them seen once. Source material: PBMCs. These receptors originate from a woman aged 50 to 65 in good health and CMV-seropositive.

V is TRBV9 and J is TRBJ2-2; D not resolved. The CDR3 is 12 amino acids. Germline CDR1 is SGDLS and CDR2 is YYNGEE. V shed 0 bases and J shed 8 bases, with 5 bases lying between them. CDR3 in amino acids: CASSVVSGELFF. The CDR3 DNA reads as TGTGCCAGCAGCGTAGTTTCTGGGGAGCTGTTTTTT. The full variable domain, rest sourced from reference TRBV9 and TRBJ2-2, is DSGVTQTPKHLITATGQRVTLRCSPRSGDLSVYWYQQSLDQGLQFLIQYYNGEERAKGNILERFSAQQFPDLHSELNLSSLELGDSALYFCASSVVSGELFFGEGSRLTVL.

This chain joins TRBV11-2 and TRBJ1-1, with 7 bases that match TRBD1. Germline CDR1 reads SGHAT; CDR2 reads FQNNGV. CDR3 length equals 14 residues. With 3 bases clipped from V and 0 bases from J, the junction kept 1 base outside the gene matches. In DNA form, the CDR3 reads TGTGCCAGCAGCTTCACAGGGGTGAACACTGAAGCTTTCTTT. This gives the protein CASSFTGVNTEAFF.

The CDR3 DNA reads TGTGCCAGCTCACCTAACGTTGCACGGCAAGAGACCCAGTACTTC. Protein sequence: CASSPNVARQETQYF. The chain recombines TRBV18 with TRBJ2-5; D is ambiguous. The CDR3 contains 15 residues. V gave up 3 bases and J gave up 2 bases, with 13 bases separating them. Per the germline V gene, CDR1 is KGHSH and CDR2 is LQKENI.

This clone was seen only a few times. V and J are TRBV6-4 and TRBJ1-1; D perhaps matches TRBD1 (6 bases). CDR1 MRHNA and CDR2 SNTAGT come from the germline V gene. Trimming stripped 7 bases from V and 2 bases from J, with 14 bases between. The CDR3 is 14 amino acids. CDR3 bases: TGTGCCAGCAAGGCAGGGGCATCTAACACTGAAGCTTTCTTT. This sequence encodes CASKAGASNTEAFF.

The chain recombines TRBV27 with TRBJ2-1; 8 bases match TRBD1. The CDR3 is 14 amino acids. Trimming removed 3 bases from V and 3 bases from J; junction bases left unmatched: 1. The germline gives CDR1 MNHEY, CDR2 SMNVEV (reference sequence). This chain's CDR3 is CASSFTGGYNEQFF. As DNA, the CDR3 is TGTGCCAGCAGTTTTACAGGGGGCTACAATGAGCAGTTCTTC.

This chain uses TRBV6-1 with TRBJ1-2, with 8 nucleotides matching TRBD1. CDR3 length: 15 amino acids. V was pared by 1 base and J by 4 bases, with 5 bases of the junction left unmatched. Germline V lookup: CDR1 MNHNS, CDR2 SASEGT. CDR3 protein: CASSEGQGSVYGYTF. In DNA, the CDR3 is TGTGCCAGCAGTGAAGGACAGGGGAGCGTCTATGGCTACACCTTC.

The genes are TRBV11-2 and TRBJ2-5; D may be TRBD1 (6 bases). CDR3 length: 15 amino acids. Per the germline V gene, CDR1 is SGHAT and CDR2 is FQNNGV. The V end lost 4 bases, the J end lost 7 bases, and 19 bases lay between the germline ends. This CDR3 is CASSSGEAMSWTQYF. CDR3 nucleotides: TGTGCCAGCAGCTCAGGGGAAGCGATGTCTTGGACCCAGTACTTC.

The V gene is TRBV4-2, the J gene TRBJ2-2; possibly TRBD2 for D (7 bases). CDR1 and CDR2 from the germline V gene are LGHNA and YNFKEQ. The CDR3 has 15 amino acids. V was clipped by 4 bases and J by 5 bases, with 14 bases between them. The CDR3 reads CASSPGGLDTGELFF. CDR3 DNA: TGTGCCAGCAGCCCGGGGGGCCTCGATACCGGGGAGCTGTTTTTT.

The chain combines TRBV2 with TRBJ2-5; the D gene is possibly TRBD2 (6 bases). V was trimmed by 8 bases and J by 0 bases, leaving 7 bases between them. The V gene's germline CDR1 is SNHLY and CDR2 FYNNEI. The CDR3 extends over 12 amino acids. CDR3 DNA sequence: TGTGCCAGCCGGGGGTACCAAGAGACCCAGTACTTC. Encoded protein: CASRGYQETQYF.